This T cell receptor (beta chain) is from a study of CD8 T cells in ankylosing spondylitis. Notes on the study in general: Earlier studies detected some motif variants in reactive arthritis synovial fluid and blood. A motif of 7 to 9 highly homologous TCR beta variants was seen as apparently characteristic of ankylosing spondylitis blood.

Library preparation for TCR beta used quantitative 5'-RACE with molecular barcodes. TCRdb redid the calling of the 5' RACE reads with MiXCR, one entry per CDR3 protein. This sample has some 400,000 distinct CDR3 sequences, with 20% to 25% found just once. Trimming cost V 5 bases and J 2 bases, with 18 bases left between them. The germline V gene encodes CDR1 SGHTA and CDR2 FQGTGA. This CDR3 has 16 amino acids. Worth noting for this clonotype: The antigen remains undetermined.

Specimen: blood, either unsorted or a sorted T cell fraction (not recorded which). This TCR was sampled from a male donor with ankylosing spondylitis. The rearrangement uses TRBV7-3 and TRBJ2-5; possible D gene TRBD2, 6 bases. The CDR3 is CASSPGGAGAQETQYF. The CDR3 DNA follows: TGTGCCAGCAGCCCAGGCGGGGCCGGGGCGCAAGAGACCCAGTACTTC.